These 24 T cell receptor beta chains were sequenced from one sample in a study of blood T cells in healthy people across ages. Then a second PCR, running about 6 to 12 cycles, was carried out with a sample-barcoded 5' primer and a J-beta primer mix. Each CDR3 protein gets one entry after TCRdb re-called the 5' RACE reads with MiXCR. The sample lists fewer than 700,000 distinct CDR3 sequences; roughly 48% were seen once. The sequenced sample consisted of blood. These receptors were collected from a man older than 75 in good health.

This clonotype was seen ten or more times. This rearrangement joins TRBV7-2 to TRBJ1-2; 7 nucleotides match TRBD1. From germline, CDR1 is SGHTA and CDR2 FQGNSA. This CDR3 comprises 13 residues. J lost 8 bases, V lost 0 bases, and 3 bases had no gene match. The CDR3 nucleotides are TGTGCCAGCAGCTTAGCGTCAGGGGGAGGCTACACCTTC. Its translation is CASSLASGGGYTF.

This clonotype came up many times. The chain carries TRBV6-6 and TRBJ1-6; 7 nucleotides line up with TRBD1. Unmatched junction bases numbered 7, after V lost 6 bases and J lost 8 bases. CDR1 MNHNY and CDR2 SVGAGI come from the germline V gene (reference sequence). The CDR3 contains 14 residues. The CDR3: CASRIGTVHSPLHF. Written as DNA, the CDR3 is TGTGCCAGCAGGATCGGGACAGTTCATTCACCCCTCCACTTT.

The chain joins TRBV25-1 to TRBJ2-2; D call uncertain. With 1 base removed from V and 6 bases from J, the gap between germline ends came to 9 bases. The CDR3 is made up of 14 amino acids. The germline V gene encodes CDR1 MGHDK and CDR2 SYGVNS. The CDR3 DNA is TGTGCCAGCAGTGAATTTGGTGTCTCCGGGGAGCTGTTTTTT. It yields the protein CASSEFGVSGELFF.

This clonotype was detected many times. The CDR3 coding sequence is TGTGCCAGCAGAACGGGACTAGCGGGGTCCTACGAGCAGTACTTC. Its translation is CASRTGLAGSYEQYF. V gene TRBV6-6 combines with J gene TRBJ2-7; TRBD2 aligns across 13 bases. This CDR3 comprises 15 residues. Germline V gene data show CDR1 as MNHNY and CDR2 as SVGAGI (reference sequence). V shed 6 bases and J 1 base; nucleotides not matched to a gene: 3.

This clonotype was seen only a few times. The chain joins TRBV28 to TRBJ2-1; TRBD2 matches 8 bases. The CDR3 runs 17 residues. In germline, CDR1 is MDHEN, CDR2 SYDVKM. The V gene end was trimmed by 7 bases and the J gene end by 0 bases; junction bases not matched to a gene: 11. This CDR3 is CASTSGGESSSYNEQFF. The CDR3 nucleotides are TGTGCCAGCACTTCGGGGGGGGAGTCTAGCTCCTACAATGAGCAGTTCTTC.

This clonotype showed up just once. The chain joins TRBV5-1 to TRBJ2-6; weak D call: TRBD1 (6 bases). CDR1 is SGHRS and CDR2 is YFSETQ in the germline V gene. Trimming removed 0 bases at V and 2 bases at J, with 9 bases between. There are 16 residues in the CDR3. The CDR3 sequence: CASSLEGVPGANVLTF. CDR3 DNA sequence: TGCGCCAGCAGCTTGGAGGGGGTTCCTGGGGCCAACGTCCTGACTTTC.

The V call is TRBV20-1, the J call TRBJ2-4; 12 bases fit TRBD2. CDR3 length equals 18 residues. Trimming cost V 3 bases and J 0 bases; bases outside gene matches: 9. CDR1 is DFQATT and CDR2 is SNEGSKA in the germline V gene (reference sequence). CDR3 nucleotide sequence: TGCAGTGCTAGTATTCTAGCGGGAGGGAACGCAGCCAAAAACATTCAGTACTTC. Translating it yields CSASILAGGNAAKNIQYF.

This clonotype was observed a few times. The chain recombines TRBV4-2 with TRBJ1-4; D ambiguous. From germline, CDR1 is LGHNA and CDR2 YNFKEQ. V lost 0 bases and J lost 8, with 10 bases in between. The length of the CDR3 is 14 residues. CDR3: CASSQDQTEEKLFF. The CDR3 region has the DNA TGTGCCAGCAGCCAAGACCAGACGGAAGAAAAACTGTTTTTT.

This clonotype was counted only a few times. J is TRBJ2-3 and V is TRBV3-1; D unresolved. Between the trimmed V and J ends, which lost 10 bases and 4 bases, there was a span of 6 bases. The CDR3 is 10 residues long. Germline V gene lookup returns CDR1 LGHDT and CDR2 YNNKEL (reference sequence). CDR3 sequence reads: CATESDTQYF. The DNA of the CDR3 is TGTGCCACCGAATCAGATACGCAGTATTTT.

For this clonotype: It may be a read error: a sequence one base away is much more abundant. This chain uses TRBV6-1 with TRBJ1-2, with D tentatively TRBD1 (6 bases). CDR3 length equals 17 residues. CDR1 is MNHNS, CDR2 SASEGT, per germline. CDR3 nucleotide sequence: TGTGCCAGCAGTACCCGGGGCAGGGGTTCTGCTAACTATGGCTGCACCTTC. It specifies CASSTRGRGSANYGCTF.

This clonotype appeared many times. This sequence joins TRBV14 and TRBJ2-1; TRBD2 agrees at 14 bases. The length of the CDR3 is 17 residues. V shed 0 bases and J 5 bases; nucleotides not matched to a gene: 3. Germline V CDR1 and CDR2: SGHDN, FVKESK. The CDR3, as DNA: TGTGCCAGCAGCCAAGATTTGGGACTAGCGGGGGACAATGAGCAGTTCTTC. Its protein is CASSQDLGLAGDNEQFF.

Only a few counts were recorded for this clonotype. V gene TRBV20-1 combines with J gene TRBJ2-1; D gene uncertain. The ends were cut back, 0 bases at V and 5 bases at J, with 23 bases in the middle. CDR1 and CDR2 from the germline V gene are DFQATT and SNEGSKA (reference sequence). This CDR3 has 18 residues. CDR3 sequence: CSAREDPARFTQNNEQFF. The CDR3 nucleotides are TGCAGTGCTAGAGAGGACCCAGCTCGGTTTACTCAAAACAATGAGCAGTTCTTC.

The gene calls are TRBV5-1 and TRBJ2-7, with D perhaps matching TRBD2 (6 bases). CDR1 is SGHRS and CDR2 is YFSETQ in the germline V gene. Trimming stripped 4 bases from V and 4 bases from J, with 18 bases between. The CDR3 spans 15 residues. CDR3 sequence (DNA): TGCGCCAGCAGCGCCGGGGGAGAGAACTGGTACGAGCAGTACTTC. This sequence encodes CASSAGGENWYEQYF. Full variable domain (outside the CDR3, taken from reference TRBV5-1 and TRBJ2-7): KAGVTQTPRYLIKTRGQQVTLSCSPISGHRSVSWYQQTPGQGLQFLFEYFSETQRNKGNFPGRFSGRQFSNSRSEMNVSTLELGDSALYLCASSAGGENWYEQYFGPGTRLTVT.

The chain uses TRBV20-1 and TRBJ2-3; 7 bases map to TRBD1. Germline CDR1 is DFQATT and CDR2 is SNEGSKA (reference sequence). After removal of 5 bases from V and 4 bases from J, the junction contained 12 bases not matched to a gene. This CDR3 spans 15 amino acids. The CDR3 region is CSAQTPGQMADTQYF. Written as DNA, the CDR3 is TGCAGTGCTCAAACGCCGGGACAGATGGCAGATACGCAGTATTTT.

This clonotype was counted between two and nine times. This CDR3 is CASSLTSGRNSEQYF. DNA of the CDR3: TGTGCCAGCAGTTTAACTAGCGGGAGAAACAGCGAGCAGTACTTC. This chain uses TRBV12-3 or TRBV12-4 with TRBJ2-7; the match to TRBD2 covers 11 bases. Germline trimming cut 2 bases from V and 6 bases from J; bases unmatched to any gene: 6. The CDR3 spans 15 residues.

The gene calls are TRBV20-1 and TRBJ2-3; D gene ambiguous. The germline V gene has CDR1 DFQATT and CDR2 SNEGSKA (reference sequence). The CDR3 runs to 14 residues. The germline V and J ends were trimmed by 8 bases and 3 bases, with 18 bases remaining between them. Here the CDR3 DNA reads TGCAGTTCCAAGGTGGGGTCGTGGACAGATACGCAGTATTTT. It translates to CSSKVGSWTDTQYF.

The chain links TRBV6-2 or TRBV6-3 to TRBJ2-1; 12 nucleotides align to TRBD2. This CDR3 is 15 amino acids long. The germline gives CDR1 MNHEY, CDR2 SVGEGT. J lost 6 bases, V lost 6 bases, and 6 bases had no gene match. DNA of the CDR3: TGTGCCAGCAGCCTAGCGGGGGGGGACTTCAATGAGCAGTTCTTC. It specifies CASSLAGGDFNEQFF.

As concerns this clonotype: Mismatch with germline at one junction end may stem from a read error. J is TRBJ2-4 and V is TRBV9; D perhaps matches TRBD1 (6 bases). The CDR3 totals 16 residues. Germline-derived CDR1 and CDR2 are SGDLS and YYNGEE. The DNA for the CDR3 is TGTGCCTGCAGCGCCAACAGGGACCTAGCCAAAAACATTCAGTACTTC. It encodes CACSANRDLAKNIQYF.

This clonotype was observed once. The genes are TRBV29-1 and TRBJ1-1; D is ambiguous. V lost 5 bases, J lost 1 base, and 8 bases lay in between. Germline V gene lookup returns CDR1 SQVTM and CDR2 ANQGSEA. The length of the CDR3 is 12 residues. The CDR3 DNA is TGCAGCGTTAGTGGGCGGAACACTGAAGCTTTCTTT. Amino acid sequence: CSVSGRNTEAFF.

The V and J genes are TRBV7-9 and TRBJ1-4, with TRBD1 matching 10 bases. CDR1 and CDR2 (germline): SEHNR, FQNEAQ (reference sequence). This CDR3 is 13 amino acids long. After removal of 5 bases from V and 11 bases from J, the junction contained 5 bases not matched to a gene. In nucleotides, the CDR3 is TGTGCCAGCAGCAGGACAGGGGGGTGGAAACTGTTTTTT. Translated: CASSRTGGWKLFF.

The rearrangement uses TRBV5-1 and TRBJ1-2; D is unresolved. Germline assignment: CDR1 SGHRS and CDR2 YFSETQ. Trimming removed 1 base at V and 2 bases at J, with 12 bases between. The CDR3 is 15 amino acids. The CDR3 nucleotides read TGCGCCAGCAGCTTGATCACAGAGGAGAACTATGGCTACACCTTC. This sequence encodes CASSLITEENYGYTF.

V gene TRBV7-2 combines with J gene TRBJ2-5, with 8 nucleotides matching TRBD2. V shed 9 bases and J 2 bases; nucleotides not matched to a gene: 11. Looked up from germline, CDR1 is SGHTA and CDR2 is FQGNSA. This CDR3 region has 15 residues. CDR3 DNA sequence: TGTGCCAGTAGCCCGGAGCGGGGGAAGCAAGAGACCCAGTACTTC. Encoded protein: CASSPERGKQETQYF.

J is TRBJ2-7 and V is TRBV6-1, with D unclear. The length of the CDR3 is 15 residues. V dropped 0 bases and J dropped 3 bases, with 12 bases sitting between them. Germline V gene sequence: CDR1 MNHNS, CDR2 SASEGT. The CDR3 nucleotides read TGTGCCAGCAGTGAAGCGCAGTCGGCAGGCTACGAGCAGTACTTC. This codes for CASSEAQSAGYEQYF.

CDR3 DNA sequence: TGCGCCAGCAGCAGACGCGGGGGGGCGTATAATGAGCAGTACTTC. Its translation is CASSRRGGAYNEQYF. V gene TRBV5-1 combines with J gene TRBJ2-1; 9 nucleotides line up with TRBD2. The last part of the DNA fits TRBJ2-7 better; the J call may be wrong. This CDR3 comprises 15 residues. Germline assignment: CDR1 SGHRS and CDR2 YFSETQ.